This TCR beta chain was identified during a study of CD8+ T cells in alopecia areata. Germline V gene data show CDR1 as SGHTA and CDR2 as FQGNSA. Trimming shortened V by 1 base and J by 6 bases, and 14 bases separated the two germline ends. This CDR3 is 15 amino acids long. cDNA prepared by RNA extraction and subsequent reverse transcription served as the template for sequencing. Only in-frame clones appear in the TCRdb table, and some are missing; sequencing was by immunoSEQ multiplex PCR. The sample consists of under 250,000 clones, about 61% of them appearing once. This clonotype was sampled from a human donor in good health. This chain joins TRBV7-2 and TRBJ2-3, with unresolved D. Sequenced sample: CD8+ T cells sorted from blood. The CDR3: CASSLVLGLRDTQYF. CDR3 nucleotide sequence: TGTGCCAGCAGCTTAGTTCTTGGTTTGCGGGATACGCAGTATTTT.